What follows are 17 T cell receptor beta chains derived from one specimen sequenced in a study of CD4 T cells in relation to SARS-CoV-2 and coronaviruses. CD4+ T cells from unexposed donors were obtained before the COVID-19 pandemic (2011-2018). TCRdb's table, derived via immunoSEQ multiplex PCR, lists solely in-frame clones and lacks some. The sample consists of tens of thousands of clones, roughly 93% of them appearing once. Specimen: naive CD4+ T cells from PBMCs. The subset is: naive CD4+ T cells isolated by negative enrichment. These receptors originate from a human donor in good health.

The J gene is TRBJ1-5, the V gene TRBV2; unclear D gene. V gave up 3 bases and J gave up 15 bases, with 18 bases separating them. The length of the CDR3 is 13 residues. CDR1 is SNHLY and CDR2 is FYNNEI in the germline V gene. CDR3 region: CASSDSRQVLGHF. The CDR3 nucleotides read TGTGCCAGCAGTGATTCGCGTCAGGTCCTCGGGCATTTT. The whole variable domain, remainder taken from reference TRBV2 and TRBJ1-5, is EPEVTQTPSHQVTQMGQEVILRCVPISNHLYFYWYRQILGQKVEFLVSFYNNEISEKSEIFDDQFSVERPDGSNFTLKIRSTKLEDSAMYFCASSDSRQVLGHFGDGTRLSIL.

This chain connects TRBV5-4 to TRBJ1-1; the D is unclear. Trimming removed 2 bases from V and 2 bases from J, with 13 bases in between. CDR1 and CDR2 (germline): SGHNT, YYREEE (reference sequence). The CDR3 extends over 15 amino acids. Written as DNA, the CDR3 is TGTGCCAGCAGCTTAGCCGGCAACCTCAACACTGAAGCTTTCTTT. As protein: CASSLAGNLNTEAFF.

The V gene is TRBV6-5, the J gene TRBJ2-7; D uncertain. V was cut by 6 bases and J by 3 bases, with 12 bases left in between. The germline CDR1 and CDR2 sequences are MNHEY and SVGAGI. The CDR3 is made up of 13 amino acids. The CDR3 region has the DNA TGTGCCAGCAGACGGACGGTTGTCTACGAGCAGTACTTC. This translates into CASRRTVVYEQYF.

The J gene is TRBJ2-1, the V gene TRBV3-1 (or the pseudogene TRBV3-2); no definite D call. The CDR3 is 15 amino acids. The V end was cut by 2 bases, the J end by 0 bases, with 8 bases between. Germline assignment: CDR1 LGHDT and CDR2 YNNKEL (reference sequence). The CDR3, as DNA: TGTGCCAGCAGCCAAAGCTCCCTCTCCTACAATGAGCAGTTCTTC. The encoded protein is CASSQSSLSYNEQFF.

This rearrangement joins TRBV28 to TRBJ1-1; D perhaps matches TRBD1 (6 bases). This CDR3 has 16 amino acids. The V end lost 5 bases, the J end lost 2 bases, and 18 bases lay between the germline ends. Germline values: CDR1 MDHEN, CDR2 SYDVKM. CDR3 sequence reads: CASSTPAQGQNTEAFF. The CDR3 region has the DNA TGTGCCAGCAGTACCCCCGCACAGGGACAAAACACTGAAGCTTTCTTT. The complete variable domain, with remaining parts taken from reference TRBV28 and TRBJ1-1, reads DVKVTQSSRYLVKRTGEKVFLECVQDMDHENMFWYRQDPGLGLRLIYFSYDVKMKEKGDIPEGYSVSREKKERFSLILESASTNQTSMYLCASSTPAQGQNTEAFFGQGTRLTVV.

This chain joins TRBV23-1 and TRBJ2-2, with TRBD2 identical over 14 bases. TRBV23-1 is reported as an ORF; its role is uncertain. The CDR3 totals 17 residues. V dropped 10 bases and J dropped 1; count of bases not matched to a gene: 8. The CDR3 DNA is TGCGCCAAGGGACTAGCGGGAGTGTCTGGGAACACCGGGGAGCTGTTTTTT. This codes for CAKGLAGVSGNTGELFF.

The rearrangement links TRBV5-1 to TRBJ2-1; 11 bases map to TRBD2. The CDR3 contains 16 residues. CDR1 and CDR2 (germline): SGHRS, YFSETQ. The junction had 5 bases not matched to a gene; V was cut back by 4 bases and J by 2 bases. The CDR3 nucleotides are TGCGCCAGCAGCCAACCGACTAGCGGGGCCTACAATGAGCAGTTCTTC. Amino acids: CASSQPTSGAYNEQFF.

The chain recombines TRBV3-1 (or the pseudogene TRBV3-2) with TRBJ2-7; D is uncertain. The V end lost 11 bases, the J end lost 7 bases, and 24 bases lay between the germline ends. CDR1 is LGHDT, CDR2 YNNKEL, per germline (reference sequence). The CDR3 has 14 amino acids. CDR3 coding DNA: TGTGCCTTCGGAAAAGGGCGTTTTGTGTGGGAGCAGTACTTC. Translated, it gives CAFGKGRFVWEQYF.

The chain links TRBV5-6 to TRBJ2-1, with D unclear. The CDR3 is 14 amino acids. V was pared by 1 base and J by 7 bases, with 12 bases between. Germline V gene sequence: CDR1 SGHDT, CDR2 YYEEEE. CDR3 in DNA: TGTGCCAGCAGCTTGATCATCCTCAGGAATGAGCAGTTCTTC. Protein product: CASSLIILRNEQFF.

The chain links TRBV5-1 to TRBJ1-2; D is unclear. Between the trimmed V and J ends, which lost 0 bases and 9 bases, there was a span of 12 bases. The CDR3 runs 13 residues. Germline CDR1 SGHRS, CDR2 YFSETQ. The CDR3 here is CASSLDWRDSYTF. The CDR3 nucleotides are TGCGCCAGCAGCTTGGACTGGAGGGATAGCTACACCTTC.

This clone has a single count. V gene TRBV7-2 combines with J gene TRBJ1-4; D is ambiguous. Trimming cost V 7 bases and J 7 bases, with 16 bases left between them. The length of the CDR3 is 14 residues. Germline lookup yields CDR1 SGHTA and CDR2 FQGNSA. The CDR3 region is CASNPGVYGEKLFF. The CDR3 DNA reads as TGTGCCAGCAACCCTGGGGTCTATGGTGAAAAACTGTTTTTT.

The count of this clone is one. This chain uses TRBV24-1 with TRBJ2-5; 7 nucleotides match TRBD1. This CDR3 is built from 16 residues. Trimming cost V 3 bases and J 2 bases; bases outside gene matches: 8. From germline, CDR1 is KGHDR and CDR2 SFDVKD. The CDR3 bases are TGTGCCACCAGTGATCCCTCCCACAGGGGTCAAGAGACCCAGTACTTC. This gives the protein CATSDPSHRGQETQYF.

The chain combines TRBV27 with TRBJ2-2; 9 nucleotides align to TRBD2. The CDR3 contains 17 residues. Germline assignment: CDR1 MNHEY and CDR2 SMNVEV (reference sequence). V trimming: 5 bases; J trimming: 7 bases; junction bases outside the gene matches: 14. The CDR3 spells CASSLGFSGSNFGELFF. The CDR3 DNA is TGTGCCAGCAGTCTAGGATTTAGCGGGAGTAATTTCGGGGAGCTGTTTTTT.

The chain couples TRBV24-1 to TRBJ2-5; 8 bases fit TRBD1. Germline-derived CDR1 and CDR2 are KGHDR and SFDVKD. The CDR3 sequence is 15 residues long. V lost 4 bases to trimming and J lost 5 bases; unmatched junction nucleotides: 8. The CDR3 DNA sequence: TGTGCCACCAGTGAAAAACGGACAGGGTATGAGACCCAGTACTTC. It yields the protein CATSEKRTGYETQYF.

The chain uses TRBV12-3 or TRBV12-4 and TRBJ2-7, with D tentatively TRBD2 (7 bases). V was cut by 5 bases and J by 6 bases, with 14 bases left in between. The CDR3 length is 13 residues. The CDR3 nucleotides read TGTGCCAGCAGTCATGGGGGGGGGCCCGAGCAGTACTTC. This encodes CASSHGGGPEQYF.

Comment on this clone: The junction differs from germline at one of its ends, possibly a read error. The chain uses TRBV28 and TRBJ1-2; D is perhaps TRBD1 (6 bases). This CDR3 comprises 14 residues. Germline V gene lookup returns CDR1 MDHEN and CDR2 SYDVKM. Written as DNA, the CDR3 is TGTGCCAGCAGTTTGGCAGGGGCGCACTATAGCTACACCTTC. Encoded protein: CASSLAGAHYSYTF.

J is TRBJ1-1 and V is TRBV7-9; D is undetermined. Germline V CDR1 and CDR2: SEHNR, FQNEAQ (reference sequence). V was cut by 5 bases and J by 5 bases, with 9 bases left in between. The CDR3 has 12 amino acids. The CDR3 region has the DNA TGTGCCAGCAGCCAGTCGGTAACTGAAGCTTTCTTT. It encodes CASSQSVTEAFF.